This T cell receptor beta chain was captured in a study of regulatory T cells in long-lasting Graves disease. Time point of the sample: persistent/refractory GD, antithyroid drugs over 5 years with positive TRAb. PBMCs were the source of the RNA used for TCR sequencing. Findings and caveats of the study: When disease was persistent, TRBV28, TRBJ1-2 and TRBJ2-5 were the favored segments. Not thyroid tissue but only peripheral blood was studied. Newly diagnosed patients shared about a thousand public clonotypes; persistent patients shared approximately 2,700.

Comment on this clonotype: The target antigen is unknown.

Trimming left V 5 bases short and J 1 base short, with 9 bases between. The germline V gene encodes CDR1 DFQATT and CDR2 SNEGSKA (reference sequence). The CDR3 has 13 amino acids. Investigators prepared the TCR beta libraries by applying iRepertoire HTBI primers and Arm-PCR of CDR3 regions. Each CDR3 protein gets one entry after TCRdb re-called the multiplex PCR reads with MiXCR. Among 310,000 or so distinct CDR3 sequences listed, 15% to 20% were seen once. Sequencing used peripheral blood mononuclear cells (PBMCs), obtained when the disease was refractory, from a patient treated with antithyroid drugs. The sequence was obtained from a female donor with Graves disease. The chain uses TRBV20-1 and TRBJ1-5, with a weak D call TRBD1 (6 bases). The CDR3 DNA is TGCAGTGCTGTAGGGGGGAGCAATCAGCCCCAGCATTTT. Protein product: CSAVGGSNQPQHF.